This TCR beta chain was captured in a study of T cell repertoires in cytomegalovirus infection (dated by TCRdb to 2018 to 2020). Study-level background: The peptide stimulations were aimed at well-studied HLA-B-restricted epitopes as well as recently identified HLA-C-restricted CMV epitopes, whose presentation resists viral immunomodulation. Because public TCR beta signatures pointed to carriage of CMV infection together with the matching HLA type, the HLA type of each donor mattered for the analysis. The study at large found these results: In the ex vivo response, HLA-C-restricted CMV-specific TCR beta clonotypes were dominant, and in two of eight donors the single most frequent clonotype came from this HLA-C-restricted group. Carriers of CMV infection plus the relevant HLA type were discriminated by the cumulative frequency of public TCR beta family members in the study cohort and in an independent approximately 340-donor cohort.

For CDR1 and CDR2, the germline V gene lists LGHNA and YSLEER. The CDR3 spans 15 residues, from the cysteine through the phenylalanine. Only the CDR3 part of the read is kept: 45 bases, read in frame from the first base. Trimming takes 4 bases from V and 1 base from J, and the germline ends sit 8 bases apart. What this sample's treatment or condition label stands for: in vitro stimulation with specific CMV peptide epitopes to enrich CMV-specific T cells. In this sample, this clonotype turned up many times. The specificity of this receptor is unknown. Base qualities are not recorded, but no much larger clone differs from it by a single base. The sequencing machine was an Illumina HiSeq 1500. Using fastp at Q25 and MiXCR, TCRdb reprocessed the public reads and kept productive beta chains. Every entry covers one CDR3 protein and lists the most common genes and DNA from its rows. Counted in this sample were more than 250,000 distinct CDR3 sequences; around 25% of them appeared once. The top ten clones comprise less than 15% of the sample.

The sequence is built from TRBV4-3 and TRBJ1-6; the D gene assignment is ambiguous. The material was cultured PBMCs, obtained from culture after CMV antigen stimulation. This clonotype was sampled from a human donor in good health (CMV status not recorded). Some clones in this sample may be carry-over from other donors' samples. The DNA is TGCGCCAGCAGCCCCATGAGGTCCTATAATTCACCCCTCCACTTT. This is translated as CASSPMRSYNSPLHF.